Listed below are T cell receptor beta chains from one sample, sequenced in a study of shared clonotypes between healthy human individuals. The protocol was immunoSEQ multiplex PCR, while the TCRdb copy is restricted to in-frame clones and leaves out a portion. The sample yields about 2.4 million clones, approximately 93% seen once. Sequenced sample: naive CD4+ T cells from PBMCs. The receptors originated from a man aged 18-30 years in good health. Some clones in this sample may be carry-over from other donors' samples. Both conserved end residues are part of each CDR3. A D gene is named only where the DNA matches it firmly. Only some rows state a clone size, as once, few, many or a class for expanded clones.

cdr3_nt: TGTGCCAGCAGCTTAGACAGAGGGAACACTGAAGCTTTCTTT
cdr3_aa: CASSLDRGNTEAFF
cdr3_length: 14
d_call: NA
clone_size: NA
j_call: TRBJ1-1
v_call: TRBV11-3

cdr3_nt: TGTGCCAGTAGTGCTACAGGCCAACTCAAAAATCAGCCCCAGCATTTT
cdr3_aa: CASSATGQLKNQPQHF
cdr3_length: 16
d_call: NA
clone_size: NA
j_call: TRBJ1-5
v_call: TRBV19

cdr3_nt: TGTGCCAGCTCACCTTCACTATTCTCTGGAAACACCATATATTTT
cdr3_aa: CASSPSLFSGNTIYF
cdr3_length: 15
d_call: NA
clone_size: NA
j_call: TRBJ1-3
v_call: TRBV18

cdr3_nt: TGTGCCAGCAGCCGGACAGGGGCGAACACTGAAGCTTTCTTT
cdr3_aa: CASSRTGANTEAFF
cdr3_length: 14
d_call: TRBD1
clone_size: NA
j_call: TRBJ1-1
v_call: TRBV11-3

cdr3_nt: TGTGCCAGCAGCAAAGAGAGCCTGGGCTATGGCTACACCTTC
cdr3_aa: CASSKESLGYGYTF
cdr3_length: 14
d_call: NA
clone_size: NA
j_call: TRBJ1-2
v_call: TRBV21-1

cdr3_nt: TGTGCCACCAGCGGTACCCGACAGTCAACTAATGAAAAACTGTTTTTT
cdr3_aa: CATSGTRQSTNEKLFF
cdr3_length: 16
d_call: NA
clone_size: few
j_call: TRBJ1-4
v_call: TRBV15

cdr3_nt: TGTGCCAGCAGCCAAGGCCGTCAAGAGACCCAGTACTTC
cdr3_aa: CASSQGRQETQYF
cdr3_length: 13
d_call: NA
clone_size: NA
j_call: TRBJ2-5
v_call: TRBV7-3

cdr3_nt: TGTGCCAGTAGTCGGGAAAGGGGCGCAGATACGCAGTATTTT
cdr3_aa: CASSRERGADTQYF
cdr3_length: 14
d_call: NA
clone_size: NA
j_call: TRBJ2-3
v_call: TRBV19

cdr3_nt: TGTGCCAGTAGTATTCCCAGAGCGGGGAGCTCCTACAATGAGCAGTTCTTC
cdr3_aa: CASSIPRAGSSYNEQFF
cdr3_length: 17
d_call: TRBD2
clone_size: NA
j_call: TRBJ2-1
v_call: TRBV19

cdr3_nt: TGTGCCAGCAGCCCTAGGACAGGGGCTATGAACACTGAAGCTTTCTTT
cdr3_aa: CASSPRTGAMNTEAFF
cdr3_length: 16
d_call: TRBD1
clone_size: NA
j_call: TRBJ1-1
v_call: TRBV11-2

cdr3_nt: TGTGCCTGGAGTGATAGGTCGGGTGAGCAGTTCTTC
cdr3_aa: CAWSDRSGEQFF
cdr3_length: 12
d_call: NA
clone_size: NA
j_call: TRBJ2-1
v_call: TRBV30

cdr3_nt: TGTGCCAGCACCCTAGTGGGGGGCAGGTACGAGCAGTACTTC
cdr3_aa: CASTLVGGRYEQYF
cdr3_length: 14
d_call: NA
clone_size: NA
j_call: TRBJ2-7
v_call: TRBV28

cdr3_nt: TGCGCCAGCAGCTTGGCCGTCGCTGTTGAGCAGTTCTTC
cdr3_aa: CASSLAVAVEQFF
cdr3_length: 13
d_call: NA
clone_size: NA
j_call: TRBJ2-1
v_call: TRBV5-1

cdr3_nt: TGTGCCAGCAGTTTATCTTGGGGGCCGGGAATAGATACGCAGTATTTT
cdr3_aa: CASSLSWGPGIDTQYF
cdr3_length: 16
d_call: NA
clone_size: NA
j_call: TRBJ2-3
v_call: TRBV27

cdr3_nt: TGTGCCAGCAGCCTCAAACTTACTGGAACGGGCGAGCAGTACTTC
cdr3_aa: CASSLKLTGTGEQYF
cdr3_length: 15
d_call: NA
clone_size: NA
j_call: TRBJ2-7
v_call: TRBV5-4

cdr3_nt: TGTGCCAGCGTTTCCGTGGCTAGCGGGGATAACAATGAGCAGTTCTTC
cdr3_aa: CASVSVASGDNNEQFF
cdr3_length: 16
d_call: TRBD2
clone_size: NA
j_call: TRBJ2-1
v_call: TRBV27

cdr3_nt: TGTGCCAGCAGCTTTACTCCTGGGGGCAAGCTCTCTGAAGCTTTCTTT
cdr3_aa: CASSFTPGGKLSEAFF
cdr3_length: 16
d_call: NA
clone_size: NA
j_call: TRBJ1-1
v_call: TRBV7-9

cdr3_nt: TGTGCCAGCAGCTCTGGGCAAGAGACCCAGTACTTC
cdr3_aa: CASSSGQETQYF
cdr3_length: 12
d_call: NA
clone_size: NA
j_call: TRBJ2-5
v_call: TRBV11-3

cdr3_nt: TGTGCCAGCCGACTGGATAGCAATCAGCCCCAGCATTTT
cdr3_aa: CASRLDSNQPQHF
cdr3_length: 13
d_call: NA
clone_size: NA
j_call: TRBJ1-5
v_call: TRBV28

cdr3_nt: TGTGCCAGCAGCCACTCTTCCGGGACTCGAAGCTCCTACAATGAGCAGTTCTTC
cdr3_aa: CASSHSSGTRSSYNEQFF
cdr3_length: 18
d_call: NA
clone_size: NA
j_call: TRBJ2-1
v_call: TRBV14

cdr3_nt: TGTGCCAGCAGCCCCAGGGTGGGAAACGGCTACACCTTC
cdr3_aa: CASSPRVGNGYTF
cdr3_length: 13
d_call: NA
clone_size: NA
j_call: TRBJ1-2
v_call: TRBV6-6

cdr3_nt: TGTGCCAGCAGCCGACAGGGAGTCTATGGCTACACCTTC
cdr3_aa: CASSRQGVYGYTF
cdr3_length: 13
d_call: TRBD1
clone_size: once
j_call: TRBJ1-2
v_call: TRBV6-5

cdr3_nt: TGTGCCAGCAGTGAAGACAGGGACACTGAAGCTTTCTTT
cdr3_aa: CASSEDRDTEAFF
cdr3_length: 13
d_call: TRBD1
clone_size: NA
j_call: TRBJ1-1
v_call: TRBV6-4

cdr3_nt: TGTGCCATCAGGGGCGGGGGGAGCTCCTACGAGCAGTACTTC
cdr3_aa: CAIRGGGSSYEQYF
cdr3_length: 14
d_call: TRBD2
clone_size: NA
j_call: TRBJ2-7
v_call: TRBV10-3

cdr3_nt: TGTGCCAGCAGCAAGGGAGGGGGCCGCGGCTTTAGTACAGATACGCAGTATTTT
cdr3_aa: CASSKGGGRGFSTDTQYF
cdr3_length: 18
d_call: NA
clone_size: NA
j_call: TRBJ2-3
v_call: TRBV7-9

cdr3_nt: TGTGCCATCAGTGACCCGACTAGCGCTGAAGAGACCCAGTACTTC
cdr3_aa: CAISDPTSAEETQYF
cdr3_length: 15
d_call: TRBD2
clone_size: NA
j_call: TRBJ2-5
v_call: TRBV10-3

cdr3_nt: TGTGCCAGTAGTATCCCAGGGGAAGCTGGCGAGCAGTACTTC
cdr3_aa: CASSIPGEAGEQYF
cdr3_length: 14
d_call: NA
clone_size: NA
j_call: TRBJ2-7
v_call: TRBV19

cdr3_nt: TGCGCCAGCAGCCCCCAATTGGATACCTACGAGCAGTACTTC
cdr3_aa: CASSPQLDTYEQYF
cdr3_length: 14
d_call: NA
clone_size: NA
j_call: TRBJ2-7
v_call: TRBV5-1

cdr3_nt: TGTGCCAGCTCAACAGGCCCAGAGCCCCAGCATTTT
cdr3_aa: CASSTGPEPQHF
cdr3_length: 12
d_call: NA
clone_size: NA
j_call: TRBJ1-5
v_call: TRBV18

cdr3_nt: TGTGCCAGCAGCTCGGCGACGGTCGGTAAAGCTTTCTTT
cdr3_aa: CASSSATVGKAFF
cdr3_length: 13
d_call: NA
clone_size: NA
j_call: TRBJ1-1
v_call: TRBV5-5

cdr3_nt: TGTGCCAGTGGGCGGCAGGGCGGCACCGGGGAGCTGTTTTTT
cdr3_aa: CASGRQGGTGELFF
cdr3_length: 14
d_call: NA
clone_size: NA
j_call: TRBJ2-2
v_call: TRBV19

cdr3_nt: TGTGCCAGCAGCTTCAGGCAGGGGTCAGATACGCAGTATTTT
cdr3_aa: CASSFRQGSDTQYF
cdr3_length: 14
d_call: NA
clone_size: once
j_call: TRBJ2-3
v_call: TRBV11-3